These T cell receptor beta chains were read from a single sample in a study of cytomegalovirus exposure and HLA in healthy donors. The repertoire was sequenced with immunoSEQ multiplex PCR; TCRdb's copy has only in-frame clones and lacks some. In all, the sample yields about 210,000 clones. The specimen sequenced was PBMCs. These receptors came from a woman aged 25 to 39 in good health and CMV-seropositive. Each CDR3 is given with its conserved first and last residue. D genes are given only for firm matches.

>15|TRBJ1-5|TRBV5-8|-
TGTGCCAGCAGCTTGGCAGGGATAAGCAGTCAGCCCCAGCATTTT
CASSLAGISSQPQHF
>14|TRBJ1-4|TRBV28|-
TGTGCCAGCAGGAACCAGGGTATGAGTGAAAAACTGTTTTTT
CASRNQGMSEKLFF
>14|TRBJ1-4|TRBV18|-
TGTGCCAGCTCACCACGACAGGCAGATGAAAAACTGTTTTTT
CASSPRQADEKLFF
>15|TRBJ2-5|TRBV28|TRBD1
TGTGCCAGCAGTGGGGGGACAGGGGCTGGGGAGACCCAGTACTTC
CASSGGTGAGETQYF
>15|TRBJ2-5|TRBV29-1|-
TGCAGCGTTGGCCGGTTGGCGGAACCCCAAGAGACCCAGTACTTC
CSVGRLAEPQETQYF
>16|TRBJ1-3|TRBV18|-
TGTGCCAGCTCACTCTCCGGCGGGGTGGCTGGAAACACCATATATTTT
CASSLSGGVAGNTIYF
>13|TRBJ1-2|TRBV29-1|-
TGCAGCGTTTCACGACAATCCTCCTATGGCTACACCTTC
CSVSRQSSYGYTF
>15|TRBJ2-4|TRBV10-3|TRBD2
TGTGCCATCAGTGAGTCCGCGGGAGGGCCTTACACTCAGTACTTC
CAISESAGGPYTQYF
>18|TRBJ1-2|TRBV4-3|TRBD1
TGCGCCAGCAGCCAAGATGGACAGGGGGGGGCCTCTTACTATGGCTACACCTTC
CASSQDGQGGASYYGYTF
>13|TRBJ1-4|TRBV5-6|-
TGTGCCAGCAGCTTACGGACCCGGGAGAAACTGTTTTTT
CASSLRTREKLFF
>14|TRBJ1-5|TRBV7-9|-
TGTGCCAGCAGCTCGACAGGAGACAATCAGCCCCAGCATTTT
CASSSTGDNQPQHF
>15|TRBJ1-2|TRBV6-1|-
TGTGCCAGCAGAAGGGGCTTTAGGTGGGACTATGGCTACACCTTC
CASRRGFRWDYGYTF
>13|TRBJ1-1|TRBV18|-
TGTGCCAGCTCACCCGGGATGAACACTGAAGCTTTCTTT
CASSPGMNTEAFF
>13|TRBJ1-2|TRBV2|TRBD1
TGTGCCAGCAACCAACGGGACAGCTTTTGCTACACCTTC
CASNQRDSFCYTF
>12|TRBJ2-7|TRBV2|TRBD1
TGTGCCAGCGGACAGGATCCCTACGAGCAGTACTTC
CASGQDPYEQYF
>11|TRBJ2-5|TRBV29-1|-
TGCAGCGTGGACAGCCAAGAGACCCAGTACTTC
CSVDSQETQYF
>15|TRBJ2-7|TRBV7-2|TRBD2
TGTGCCAGCAGCTTAGATGAACTAGCGGGCTACGAGCAGTACTTC
CASSLDELAGYEQYF
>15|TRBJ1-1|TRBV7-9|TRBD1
TGTGCCAGCAGCTTAGGGGACAGGAAGAACACTGAAGCTTTCTTT
CASSLGDRKNTEAFF
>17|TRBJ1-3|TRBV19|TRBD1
TGTGCCAGTAGTGCCAGGGACAGGGGGTTTCCGGGAAACACCATATATTTT
CASSARDRGFPGNTIYF
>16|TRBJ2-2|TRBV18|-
TGTGCCAGCTCAATTCAACTTACTAGGGACACCGGGGAGCTGTTTTTT
CASSIQLTRDTGELFF
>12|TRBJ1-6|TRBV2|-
TGTGCCAGCGGAACAGGGTTGTCACCCCTCCACTTT
CASGTGLSPLHF
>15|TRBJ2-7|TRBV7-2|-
TGTGCCAGCAGCCCGCCTGCCGCTGCGGTCTACGAGCAGTACTTC
CASSPPAAAVYEQYF
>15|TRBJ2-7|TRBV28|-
TGTGCCAGCAGCCCTTTGGTGGGGAGCCTCTACGAGCAGTACTTC
CASSPLVGSLYEQYF
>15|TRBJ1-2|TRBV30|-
TGTGCCTGGAGTCCTACAGGGTTCTCTAACTATGGCTACACCTTC
CAWSPTGFSNYGYTF
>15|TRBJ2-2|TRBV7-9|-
TGTGCCAGCAGCGATACGTCCGGGTACGCCGGGGAGCTGTTTTTT
CASSDTSGYAGELFF
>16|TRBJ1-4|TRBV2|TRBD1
TGTGCCAGCAGCCTCCAAGGCGTAGGGGGCTTTGGGAAACTGTTTTTT
CASSLQGVGGFGKLFF
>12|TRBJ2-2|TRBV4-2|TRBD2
TGTGCCAGCAGGCCCGGGGGGGCGGGGCTGTTTTTT
CASRPGGAGLFF
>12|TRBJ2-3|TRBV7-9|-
TGTGCCGGGGAGGAAGGGCCAGATACGCAGTATTTT
CAGEEGPDTQYF
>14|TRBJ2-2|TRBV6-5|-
TGTGCCAGTATCATAGAGATCTACACCGGGGAGCTGTTTTTT
CASIIEIYTGELFF
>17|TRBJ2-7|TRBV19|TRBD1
TGTGCCAGTAGTATACGAGGGGGAGACAGGGGAACATACGAGCAGTACTTC
CASSIRGGDRGTYEQYF
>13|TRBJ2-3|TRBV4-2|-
TGTGCCAGCAGGGAATGGAGCGAGGATACGCAGTATTTT
CASREWSEDTQYF
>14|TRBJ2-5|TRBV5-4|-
TGTGCCAGCAGCTTGGTTAGCACCCAAGAGACCCAGTACTTC
CASSLVSTQETQYF
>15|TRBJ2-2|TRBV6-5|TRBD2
TGTGCCAGCAGTAGGGAGCGGGGGGACACCGGGGAGCTGTTTTTT
CASSRERGDTGELFF
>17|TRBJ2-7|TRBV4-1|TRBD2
TGCGCCAGCAGCCAAGATCCTAGCGGGAGGTCCTCCTACGAGCAGTACTTC
CASSQDPSGRSSYEQYF
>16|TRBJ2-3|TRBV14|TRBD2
TGTGCCAGCAGCCAAGCCCGGCGGGAGGGCCGAGATACGCAGTATTTT
CASSQARREGRDTQYF
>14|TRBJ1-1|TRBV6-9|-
TGTGCCAGCAGTTATCGCGGGGAAAGCGGCCGAGCTTTCTTT
CASSYRGESGRAFF
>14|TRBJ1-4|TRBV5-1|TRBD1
TGCGCCAGCAGTAACGACAGGGGAAATGAAAAACTGTTTTTT
CASSNDRGNEKLFF
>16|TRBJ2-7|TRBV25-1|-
TGTGCCAGCAGTGAATGGGGCACAGGGAAGGCCTACGAGCAGTACTTC
CASSEWGTGKAYEQYF
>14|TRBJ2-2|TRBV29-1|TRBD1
TGCAGCGTGTGGACAGGGGGAGACACCGGGGAGCTGTTTTTT
CSVWTGGDTGELFF
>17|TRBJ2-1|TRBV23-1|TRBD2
TGCGCCAGCAGTCAATTCCCCGGGACTAAAAGAGAATATGAGCAGTTCTTC
CASSQFPGTKREYEQFF
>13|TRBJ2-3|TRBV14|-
TGTGCCAGCAGCCAAGATCTTGGACTCTCGCAGTATTTT
CASSQDLGLSQYF
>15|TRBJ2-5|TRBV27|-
TGTGCCAGCAGTGGGCTCGGCAGGGTATACGAGACCCAGTACTTC
CASSGLGRVYETQYF
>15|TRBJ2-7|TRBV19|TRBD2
TGTGCCAGTAGTATCCGAGCGGGAGGATCCTACGAGCAGTACTTC
CASSIRAGGSYEQYF
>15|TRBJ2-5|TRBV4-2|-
TGTGCCAGCAGCCAAGACCAGGGGCAGGAAGAGACCCAGTACTTC
CASSQDQGQEETQYF
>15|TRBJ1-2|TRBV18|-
TGTGCCAGCTCACCAGGCGTGTTGCGGGGCTATGGCTACACCTTC
CASSPGVLRGYGYTF
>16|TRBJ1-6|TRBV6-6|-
TGTGCCAGCCGTTACGGTTGGGCAGATTATAATTCACCCCTCCACTTT
CASRYGWADYNSPLHF
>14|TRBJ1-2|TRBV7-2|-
TGTGCCAGCAGCTTAACGCCAGGGCTGAATGGCTACACCTTC
CASSLTPGLNGYTF
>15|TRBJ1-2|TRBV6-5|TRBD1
TGTGCCAGCAGTTACTCGGCAGGGGGAGGCTATGGCTACACCTTC
CASSYSAGGGYGYTF
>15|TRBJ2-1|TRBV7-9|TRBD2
TGTGCCAGCAGTTCCGGGACTAGCGGCTACAATGAGCAGTTCTTC
CASSSGTSGYNEQFF
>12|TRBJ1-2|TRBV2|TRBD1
TGTGCCAGCAGTGAGCAGGGGGATGGCTACACCTTC
CASSEQGDGYTF